The clone carrying this T cell receptor (beta chain) has a count of ten or more. Antigen unknown. CDR3 length: 15 residues. Trimming took off 3 bases at V and 1 base at J, with 13 bases between the two ends. Germline-derived CDR1 and CDR2 are SGHVS and FQNEAQ. The source of the sample is a study of T-cell reconstitution after alpha-beta-depleted transplantation in children. Study-wide points: The origin of alpha-beta T cells about two months after transplant was reportedly several hundred expanded graft clones.

Researchers prepared the TCRbeta library using unique molecular identifiers, the study reports. Via MiXCR, TCRdb re-called the PCR reads, giving one row per CDR3 protein. The sample lists over 400,000 distinct CDR3 sequences; 43% were seen once. The material was PBMCs, obtained before TCRalphabeta/CD19-depleted stem cell transplant. The source is a girl aged 2-10 years with aplastic anemia, due to receive a stem cell transplant. This chain joins TRBV7-8 and TRBJ2-7, with D tentatively TRBD2 (6 bases). The chain's CDR3 is CASSFSGAVSYEQYF. The CDR3 DNA sequence: TGTGCCAGCAGCTTCTCGGGAGCTGTGTCCTACGAGCAGTACTTC.